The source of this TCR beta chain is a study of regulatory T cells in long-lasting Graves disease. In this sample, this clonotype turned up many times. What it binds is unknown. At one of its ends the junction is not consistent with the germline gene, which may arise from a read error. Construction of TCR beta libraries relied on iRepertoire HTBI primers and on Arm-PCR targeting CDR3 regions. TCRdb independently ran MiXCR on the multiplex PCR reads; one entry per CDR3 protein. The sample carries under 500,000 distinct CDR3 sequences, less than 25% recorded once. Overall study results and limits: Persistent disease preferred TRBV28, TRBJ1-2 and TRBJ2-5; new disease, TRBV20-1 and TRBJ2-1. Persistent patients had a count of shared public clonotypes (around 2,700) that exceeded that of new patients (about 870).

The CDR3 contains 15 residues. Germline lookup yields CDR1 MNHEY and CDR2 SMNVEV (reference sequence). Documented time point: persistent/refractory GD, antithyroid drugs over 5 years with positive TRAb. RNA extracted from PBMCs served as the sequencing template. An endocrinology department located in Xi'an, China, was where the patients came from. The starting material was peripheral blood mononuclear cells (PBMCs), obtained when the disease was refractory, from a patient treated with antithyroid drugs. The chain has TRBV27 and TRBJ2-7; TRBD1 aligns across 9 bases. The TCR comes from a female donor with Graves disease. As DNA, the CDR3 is TGTGCCAGCAGTTTTGGGACAGGGATCTCCTCCGAGCAGTACTTC. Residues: CASSFGTGISSEQYF.